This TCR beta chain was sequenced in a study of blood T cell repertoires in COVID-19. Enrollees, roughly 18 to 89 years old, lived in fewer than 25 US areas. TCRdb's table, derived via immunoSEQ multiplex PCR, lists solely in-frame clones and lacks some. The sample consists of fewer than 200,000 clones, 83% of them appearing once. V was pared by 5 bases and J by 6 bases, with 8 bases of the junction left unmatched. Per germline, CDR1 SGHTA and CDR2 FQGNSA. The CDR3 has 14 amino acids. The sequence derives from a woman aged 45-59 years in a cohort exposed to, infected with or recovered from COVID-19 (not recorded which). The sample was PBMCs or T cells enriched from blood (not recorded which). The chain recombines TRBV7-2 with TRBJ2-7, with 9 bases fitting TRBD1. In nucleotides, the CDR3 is TGTGCCAGCAGCGGTTGGGACAGGGTAAGCGAGCAGTACTTC. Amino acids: CASSGWDRVSEQYF.